This TCR beta chain is from a study of human thymus T cells. TCRdb's copy holds only in-frame clones and misses some; the assay was immunoSEQ multiplex PCR. The sample holds approximately 46,000 clones, over 90% seen once. Trimming took 2 bases from V and 0 from J, leaving 10 bases between them. The V gene's germline CDR1 is MDHEN and CDR2 SYDVKM. This CDR3 contains 15 residues. The TCR originated in a girl under three years old with a congenital heart defect but otherwise immunologically healthy. Sequenced material: blood. V is TRBV28 and J is TRBJ1-2; TRBD1 might be the D (5 bases). The CDR3 loop is CASSLGALANYGYTF. In DNA, the CDR3 is TGTGCCAGCAGTTTAGGGGCGCTAGCTAACTATGGCTACACCTTC.